This TCR beta chain was documented in a study of blood T cell repertoires in COVID-19. In the study overall: PBMCs, B-cell-depleted T cells, or T cells were the source of the cDNA or gDNA that made up the material.

Deletions cut 0 bases from V and 5 bases from J, with 10 bases between. From germline, CDR1 is LGHNA and CDR2 YNFKEQ. The CDR3 is made up of 14 amino acids. As handled by the study authors: Estimated nucleated cell counts came from reference gene primer amplification. Measured with immunoSEQ multiplex PCR; TCRdb has only the in-frame clones, and not every one. V, J and clone size are those of that table, while D and trimming were read from the DNA. This table holds about 200,000 clones, roughly 85% found once. V gene TRBV4-2 combines with J gene TRBJ1-2; D is uncertain. The TCR was taken from a woman in her thirties or forties with active or convalescent COVID-19. The specimen sequenced was peripheral blood. The DNA of the CDR3 is TGTGCCAGCAGCCAAGATGGATCGGGTTATGGCTACACCTTC. It specifies CASSQDGSGYGYTF.